The present T cell receptor beta chain was sequenced within a study of T cell responses to AZD1222 COVID-19 vaccine (dated by TCRdb to the early 2020s). Broadly, across the study: Because spike-specific TCR depth and breadth did not differ between the two schedules, AZD1222 recipients who got a second dose at roughly 4 weeks were pooled with those who got a second dose at roughly 12 weeks. TCR sequencing covered roughly 230 trial participants: around 210 given two doses of AZD1222 and around 25 given two doses of MenACWY control vaccine. Trial participants were enrolled into age subgroups of 18-55, 56-69 and 70-plus years, which contained approximately 150, 30 and 60 TCR-sequenced participants, respectively.

This sample's time point label indicates: baseline before first vaccination. Vaccinee samples were obtained from the UK trials COV001 and COV002, which included a single-blind randomized controlled phase 2/3 trial of AZD1222 (ChAdOx1 nCoV-19) in healthy adults. For TCRbeta chain sequencing, PBMC samples from trial participants were taken at day 0 and at day 28 after the second dose. Turning to this clone: Its antigen remains undetermined. Qualities for individual bases were not recorded, and no much larger clone is one base off.

General findings and caveats noted by the study authors: In the small 56-69-year group, the increase in depth fell short of significance, most likely because of low power. Nearly half of unique spike-specific TCRs reportedly recognized epitopes outside regions mutated in the B.1.351 and B.1.1.7 variants. The vaccine-associated CD4 TCRs covered the entire spike protein, and the dominant responses fell in regions 160-218 and 743-854. Conclusions about previously exposed vaccinees are limited, since just a handful of AZD1222 recipients were seropositive for SARS-CoV-2 at baseline. Most participants were white British and females outnumbered males, and the authors suggested that clonal diversity may have been underestimated. Because no samples from the day 14 peak response were available, repertoires could be characterized only after the peak T cell response. After two AZD1222 doses, both the breadth and the depth of spike-specific TCRs were significantly higher than at day 0 and than in MenACWY recipients.

CDR1 and CDR2, per the germline V gene (reference sequence), are MNHEY and SMNVEV. Counted from cysteine to phenylalanine, this CDR3 has 13 amino acids. The retained sequence is limited to the CDR3, 39 bases, with the frame set at the first base. A distance of 22 bases separates the germline ends of V and J, which lose 10 bases and 13 bases respectively. The CDR3 regions of human TCRbeta chains were subjected to immunosequencing. Per the original workflow: Repertoire TCRs were checked for matches against a reference library of SARS-CoV-2-specific TCRs that had been generated using the MIRA antigen-specificity platform. Breadth meant the fraction of unique TCRs that were SARS-CoV-2-associated, whereas depth meant the fraction of total T cells that were SARS-CoV-2-associated. Using the MIRA data, each spike-specific TCR was mapped to the spike region that the TCR reacts to and placed in a CD4 or CD8 class. Log10-transformed breadth and depth values were compared by one-way ANOVA with Sidak's multiple comparisons tests. The immuneACCESS repertoire file appears here via TCRdb, limited to in-frame rearrangements. These files lack a portion of the clones; in checked studies, under half of the deficit traces to unresolved V genes, and the cause of the others is not known. D and trimming were read from the DNA, whereas the V and J calls and clone size are those reported in that table. This sample is represented by over 100,000 clones; just over 85% of them were singletons. Approximately 20% of the sample comes from the top ten.

The starting material was peripheral blood, obtained on day 0 of AZD1222 vaccination. This receptor was identified in an adult in good health. The rearrangement joined TRBV27 to TRBJ1-4, with no confident D gene call. CDR3 loop: CATKRTPIQRLFF. The DNA reads TGTGCCACCAAACGGACCCCGATTCAGCGACTGTTTTTT.